The clone carrying this T cell receptor beta chain has just one count. The source of the sample is a study of blood T cell repertoires in COVID-19. The wider study: T cells, B-cell-depleted T cells, or PBMCs provided the cDNA or gDNA that served as material.

The V and J ends lost 1 base and 1 base respectively, with 8 bases between them. This CDR3 region has 15 residues. Germline lookup yields CDR1 LGHDT and CDR2 YNNKEL (reference sequence). In the study's own analysis: Estimation of nucleated cell counts relied on the amplification of reference gene primers. The method was immunoSEQ multiplex PCR; TCRdb's version includes in-frame clones alone and lacks a portion of them. Clone size and the V and J calls come from that table; the DNA yielded D and trimming. The table shows about 120,000 clones, with 80% to 90% occurring only once. Input material: peripheral blood. The sequence was collected from a woman in her 70s with acute or convalescent COVID-19. This sequence joins TRBV3-1 (or the pseudogene TRBV3-2) and TRBJ1-5; maybe TRBD1 (6 bases). CDR3 bases: TGTGCCAGCAGCCAAGGTCAGGGGAGCAATCAGCCCCAGCATTTT. Its translation: CASSQGQGSNQPQHF.